This entry concerns a single T cell receptor beta chain. This sample was included in a study of shared T cell receptors in the human thymus. Measured with immunoSEQ multiplex PCR; TCRdb has only the in-frame clones, and not every one. Of 65,000 to 70,000 clones listed, 90% to 95% were seen once; the top ten hold around 0.033%. Looked up from germline, CDR1 is SGHRS and CDR2 is YFSETQ. The CDR3 is made up of 15 amino acids. V was clipped by 7 bases and J by 5 bases; unmatched bases: 8. The chain uses TRBV5-1 and TRBJ1-6; TRBD1 aligns across 8 bases. This TCR was recovered from a human donor. Input material: thymocytes. The CDR3 nucleotides read TGCGCCAGCGGAACCGGGACAGGCGATAATTCACCCCTCCACTTT. As protein: CASGTGTGDNSPLHF.